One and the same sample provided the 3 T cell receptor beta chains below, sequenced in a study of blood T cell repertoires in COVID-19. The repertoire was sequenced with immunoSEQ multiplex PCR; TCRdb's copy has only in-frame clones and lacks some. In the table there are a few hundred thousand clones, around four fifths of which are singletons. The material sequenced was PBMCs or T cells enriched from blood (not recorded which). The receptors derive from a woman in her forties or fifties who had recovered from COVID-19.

The CDR3 DNA reads as TGTGCCAGCAGCGACAGGGGAGTAACTAATGAAAAACTGTTTTTT. Translated, it gives CASSDRGVTNEKLFF. The J gene is TRBJ1-4, the V gene TRBV27; 8 bases line up with TRBD1. This CDR3 is 15 amino acids long. The germline V gene encodes CDR1 MNHEY and CDR2 SMNVEV (reference sequence). Trimming cost V 6 bases and J 1 base; bases outside gene matches: 4.

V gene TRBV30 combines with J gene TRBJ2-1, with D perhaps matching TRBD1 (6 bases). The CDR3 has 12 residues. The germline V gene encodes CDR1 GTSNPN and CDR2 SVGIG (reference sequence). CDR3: CAFYRVTNEQFF. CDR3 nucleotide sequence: TGTGCGTTTTACAGGGTGACCAATGAGCAGTTCTTC.

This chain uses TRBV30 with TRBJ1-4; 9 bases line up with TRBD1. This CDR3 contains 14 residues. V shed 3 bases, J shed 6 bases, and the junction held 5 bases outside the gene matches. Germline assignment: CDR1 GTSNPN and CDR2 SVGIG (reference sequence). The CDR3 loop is CAWSSGQGYEKLFF. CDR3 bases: TGTGCCTGGAGCTCGGGACAGGGTTATGAAAAACTGTTTTTT.